This TCR beta chain emerged from a study of CD8+ T cells in alopecia areata. Study-wide findings and caveats: Persistence in scalp and blood during tofacitinib was observed for many expanded lesional clones. Scalp clonality and expanded CD8+ clones among the top 100 fell significantly with tofacitinib.

Notes on this clone: Its target is not known.

Sample treatment: oral pan-JAK inhibitor, 5-10 mg twice daily. Once RNA had been extracted, it was reverse transcribed into cDNA to act as the sequencing template. Clones were read by immunoSEQ multiplex PCR, and TCRdb kept only the in-frame ones, dropping some. The table lists a few hundred thousand clones, around two fifths of them singletons, with roughly 2.8% in the top ten. Trimming removed 4 bases at V and 11 bases at J, with 12 bases between. CDR1 SNHLY and CDR2 FYNNEI come from the germline V gene. The CDR3 totals 12 residues. Sequencing was performed on CD4+ T cells sorted from blood, taken around week 37, from a patient treated with tofacitinib. The gene calls are TRBV2 and TRBJ2-1; D is possibly TRBD1 or TRBD2 (5 bases each). This receptor was obtained from a human donor with alopecia areata. CDR3 DNA: TGTGCCAGCAGTGCCGGACACGGGAAGCAGTTCTTC. It is translated as CASSAGHGKQFF.